The 21 T cell receptor beta chains below come from one sample, sequenced in a study of T cells in Graves' hyperthyroidism and ophthalmopathy. TCR beta CDR3 sequences were amplified from RNA transcripts. First-round RT-PCR with HTBI primers amplified the TCR CDR3 region. TCRdb re-analysed the multiplex PCR reads in MiXCR, keeping a single row per CDR3 protein. The profile covers about 610,000 distinct CDR3 sequences, with roughly 46% appearing a single time and approximately 8.4% taken by the ten largest. The specimen sequenced was peripheral blood or thyroid tissue (not recorded which). Receptors originate from a woman under 30 with Graves' hyperthyroidism.

This clonotype appeared a few times. The V and J genes are TRBV27 and TRBJ2-2, with TRBD2 matching 7 bases. CDR3 length equals 13 residues. Trimming cost V 8 bases and J 2 bases; bases outside gene matches: 2. Germline-derived CDR1 and CDR2 are MNHEY and SMNVEV (reference sequence). Here the CDR3 DNA reads TGTGCCAGCGCGGGAGCTAACACCGGGGAGCTGTTTTTT. Its protein product is CASAGANTGELFF.

This clonotype was seen at least ten times. The V call is TRBV12-3 or TRBV12-4, the J call TRBJ2-7; a weak D match, TRBD2 (7 bases). With 3 bases removed from V and 2 bases from J, the gap between germline ends came to 11 bases. The CDR3 extends over 14 amino acids. In DNA form, the CDR3 reads TGTGCCAGCAGTTTCGGGGGGCCAACCTACGAGCAGTACTTC. It is translated as CASSFGGPTYEQYF.

The V call is TRBV20-1, the J call TRBJ2-3, with D possibly TRBD2 on 6 matching bases. Germline loops: CDR1 DFQATT, CDR2 SNEGSKA (reference sequence). The V gene lost 5 bases and the J gene lost 0 bases, with 12 bases spanning the gap. The CDR3 runs to 14 residues. This CDR3 reads CSALADPSTDTQYF. CDR3 coding DNA: TGCAGTGCTTTAGCGGACCCTAGCACAGATACGCAGTATTTT.

Details on this clonotype: Since a much larger clone is just one base distant, this may be a read error. The CDR3: CASSQENRVYGQYF. The CDR3, as DNA: TGCGCCAGCAGCCAAGAGAACAGGGTGTACGGGCAGTACTTC. The chain has TRBV5-1 and TRBJ2-7; tentative D call: TRBD1 (6 bases). CDR3 size: 14 residues. CDR1 is SGHRS and CDR2 is YFSETQ in the germline V gene.

Remarks on this clonotype: With a much larger clone just one base away, this may be a read error. The rearrangement joins TRBV25-1 to TRBJ1-2; 10 bases agree with TRBD1. This CDR3 spans 14 amino acids. The V gene end was trimmed by 3 bases and the J gene end by 8 bases; junction bases not matched to a gene: 6. Per germline, CDR1 MGHDK and CDR2 SYGVNS. CDR3 sequence: CASSDRGTGEGYTF. The DNA for the CDR3 is TGTGCCAGCAGTGACCGGGGGACAGGGGAAGGCTACACCTTC.

The rearrangement joins TRBV15 to TRBJ1-2; a weak D match, TRBD1 (5 bases). This CDR3 is built from 16 residues. The V gene lost 3 bases and the J gene lost 4 bases, with 18 bases spanning the gap. CDR1 is LNHNV and CDR2 is YYDKDF in the germline V gene (reference sequence). DNA for the CDR3: TGTGCCACCAGCAGCCAAGATCCAGGCCAGGGCTATGGCTACACCTTC. Amino acid sequence: CATSSQDPGQGYGYTF.

This clonotype has only a few counts. Since a much larger clone is just one base distant, this may be a read error. The chain recombines TRBV7-8 with TRBJ2-5; 9 bases fit TRBD1. Unmatched junction bases numbered 2, after V lost 4 bases and J lost 5 bases. Germline V gene sequence: CDR1 SGHVS, CDR2 FQNEAQ. The CDR3 consists of 13 residues. The CDR3 spells CASSYGQGETQYF. As DNA, the CDR3 is TGTGCCAGCAGCTACGGACAGGGGGAGACCCAGTACTTC.

The chain is built from TRBV24-1 and TRBJ2-5; 7 bases are shared with TRBD2. CDR1 and CDR2 from the germline V gene are KGHDR and SFDVKD. V lost 4 bases and J lost 4; bases outside the gene matches: 11. This CDR3 has 16 residues. CDR3 nucleotide sequence: TGTGCCACCAGTGAGGGGGGAGGGCCGTCGATAGAGACCCAGTACTTC. Encoded protein: CATSEGGGPSIETQYF.

This clonotype was counted many times. The chain is built from TRBV20-1 and TRBJ2-7; a possible D gene is TRBD2 (5 bases). The CDR3 is 12 amino acids. The V end lost 0 bases, the J end lost 6 bases, and 9 bases lay between the germline ends. Germline V gene sequence: CDR1 DFQATT, CDR2 SNEGSKA (reference sequence). CDR3 sequence: CSARDREFEQYF. As DNA, the CDR3 is TGCAGTGCTAGAGATAGGGAGTTCGAGCAGTACTTC.

This clonotype was seen at least ten times. The chain is built from TRBV3-1 and TRBJ1-2; D is perhaps TRBD1 (6 bases). The CDR3 runs to 14 residues. V dropped 4 bases and J dropped 7 bases, with 16 bases sitting between them. Germline CDR1 reads LGHDT; CDR2 reads YNNKEL (reference sequence). CDR3 protein: CASSPKSQGFGYTF. CDR3 DNA: TGTGCCAGCAGCCCTAAATCACAGGGATTTGGCTACACCTTC. The whole variable domain, filled in from reference TRBV3-1 and TRBJ1-2, reads DTAVSQTPKYLVTQMGNDKSIKCEQNLGHDTMYWYKQDSKKFLKIMFSYNNKELIINETVPNRFSPKSPDKAHLNLHINSLELGDSAVYFCASSPKSQGFGYTFGSGTRLTVV.

J is TRBJ2-7 and V is TRBV5-6; perhaps TRBD2 as D (5 bases). TRBJ2-4 matches the DNA end more closely, so the J call is doubtful. This CDR3 spans 13 amino acids. Germline values: CDR1 SGHDT, CDR2 YYEEEE. CDR3 loop: CATSSDWRRIQYF. For the CDR3, the DNA is TGTGCCACCAGTTCGGACTGGAGGCGCATTCAGTACTTC.

V gene TRBV20-1 combines with J gene TRBJ2-7; D ambiguous. The ends were cut back, 3 bases at V and 6 bases at J, with 18 bases in the middle. The V gene's germline CDR1 is DFQATT and CDR2 SNEGSKA (reference sequence). The CDR3 sequence is 14 residues long. The CDR3 here is CSASPDRQRLEQYF. CDR3 sequence (DNA): TGCAGTGCTAGCCCGGACCGCCAGAGGCTCGAGCAGTACTTC.

This clonotype was counted ten times or more. J is TRBJ2-2 and V is TRBV5-1; D may match TRBD1 or TRBD2 (5 bases each). The germline gives CDR1 SGHRS, CDR2 YFSETQ. This CDR3 spans 15 amino acids. V was clipped by 4 bases and J by 2 bases, with 12 bases between them. In nucleotides, the CDR3 is TGCGCCAGCAGCCGGGGACCTGCTAACACCGGGGAGCTGTTTTTT. This gives the protein CASSRGPANTGELFF.

Concerning this clonotype: A single base separates this from a much larger clone, so it may be a read error. The chain couples TRBV5-6 to TRBJ1-2; 12 bases agree with TRBD1. The CDR3 loop spans 16 amino acids. Germline CDR1 is SGHDT and CDR2 is YYEEEE. The CDR3 is CVSSLWGTGGSYGYTF. The CDR3 DNA is TGTGTCAGCAGCTTGTGGGGGACAGGGGGCAGCTATGGCTACACCTTC.

The chain is built from TRBV24-1 and TRBJ2-7; 7 bases are a match to TRBD1. The CDR3 extends over 14 amino acids. Germline V lookup: CDR1 KGHDR, CDR2 SFDVKD. V was pared by 4 bases and J by 5 bases, with 7 bases of the junction left unmatched. CDR3 sequence reads: CATSDRTGVHEQYF. The CDR3 DNA sequence: TGTGCCACCAGTGACCGGACAGGCGTCCACGAGCAGTACTTC.

There are a few counts of this clonotype. This chain uses TRBV20-1 with TRBJ2-2; D ambiguous. This CDR3 is 10 amino acids long. V shed 3 bases and J shed 7 bases, with 3 bases lying between them. Germline lookup yields CDR1 DFQATT and CDR2 SNEGSKA (reference sequence). The CDR3 nucleotides are TGCAGTGCTAGTGACGGGGAGCTGTTTTTT. It encodes CSASDGELFF.

V gene TRBV5-6 combines with J gene TRBJ2-2; no clear D. Trimming left V 0 bases short and J 0 bases short, with 9 bases between. CDR1 SGHDT and CDR2 YYEEEE come from the germline V gene. There are 16 residues in the CDR3. Written as DNA, the CDR3 is TGTGCCAGCAGCTTGGGGGGTAGCCCGAACACCGGGGAGCTGTTTTTT. Translation: CASSLGGSPNTGELFF.

This clonotype was detected ten times or more. The chain carries TRBV12-3 or TRBV12-4 and TRBJ2-7; no clear D gene. CDR3 length equals 15 residues. The V end lost 5 bases, the J end lost 4 bases, and 18 bases lay between the germline ends. This chain's CDR3 is CASSSLATTPYEQYF. In DNA form, the CDR3 reads TGTGCCAGCAGTAGCCTGGCGACAACCCCTTACGAGCAGTACTTC.

This clonotype has ten or more counts. The rearrangement uses TRBV7-3 and TRBJ2-6; either TRBD1 or TRBD2 may supply D (5 bases each). CDR1 and CDR2 from the germline V gene are SGHTA and FQGTGA. Trimming pared 5 bases from V and 2 bases from J, leaving 13 bases between. The CDR3 has 16 residues. The CDR3 sequence: CASSLLTGPGANVLTF. CDR3 nucleotide sequence: TGTGCCAGCAGCCTCTTAACGGGACCTGGGGCCAACGTCCTGACTTTC.

This clonotype has a count of ten or more. CDR3 nucleotides: TGTGCCATCAGCCAGGACAGGGAGAGCGCTGGAAACACCATATATTTT. Protein sequence: CAISQDRESAGNTIYF. This rearrangement joins TRBV10-3 to TRBJ1-3; 8 bases fit TRBD1. The CDR3 length is 16 residues. The V gene end was trimmed by 6 bases and the J gene end by 2 bases; junction bases not matched to a gene: 9. Germline CDR1 reads ENHRY; CDR2 reads SYGVKD.

This clonotype was counted many times. This chain connects TRBV20-1 to TRBJ1-4, with D uncertain. The CDR3 is 14 amino acids. CDR1 and CDR2 (germline): DFQATT, SNEGSKA (reference sequence). V lost 6 bases and J lost 0, with 11 bases in between. The CDR3 nucleotides are TGCAGTGCCAACCCAGGAGCAACTAATGAAAAACTGTTTTTT. Translating it yields CSANPGATNEKLFF.